Following are 17 T cell receptor beta chains from one sample sequenced in a study of cytomegalovirus exposure and HLA in healthy donors. Repertoires were generated with immunoSEQ multiplex PCR, while TCRdb's copy carries only in-frame clones and drops some. There are 300,000 or so clones in the sample; approximately 91% occur only once, and around 1% lies in the top ten. Material: PBMCs. The source is a man aged 25-45 years in good health and CMV-seronegative.

The V call is TRBV10-3, the J call TRBJ2-1; the match to TRBD2 covers 13 bases. Germline trimming cut 4 bases from V and 2 bases from J; bases unmatched to any gene: 2. Germline CDR1 ENHRY, CDR2 SYGVKD. The CDR3 is 16 residues long. Here the CDR3 DNA reads TGTGCCATCAGTGCTACTAGCGGGGGGGCCTACAATGAGCAGTTCTTC. It encodes CAISATSGGAYNEQFF.

Of note for this clone: Other DNA sequences from this sample encode an identical CDR3 as well. In DNA, the CDR3 is TGTGCCAGCAGCTTGGAAGGGCCAGGGAAACCCCACTACGAGCAGTACTTC. Translation gives CASSLEGPGKPHYEQYF. The chain carries TRBV5-6 and TRBJ2-7; D possibly corresponds to TRBD1 (5 bases). The V gene's germline CDR1 is SGHDT and CDR2 YYEEEE. This CDR3 comprises 17 residues. The V end was cut by 0 bases, the J end by 3 bases, with 19 bases between. The full variable domain, rest sourced from reference TRBV5-6 and TRBJ2-7, is DAGVTQSPTHLIKTRGQQVTLRCSPKSGHDTVSWYQQALGQGPQFIFQYYEEEERQRGNFPDRFSGHQFPNYSSELNVNALLLGDSALYLCASSLEGPGKPHYEQYFGPGTRLTVT.

The V and J genes are TRBV7-2 and TRBJ2-2, with 8 bases lining up with TRBD2. CDR3 length: 17 amino acids. Losses at the gene ends were 0 bases for V and 3 bases for J; bases not matched to a gene: 6. CDR1 and CDR2 (germline): SGHTA, FQGNSA. CDR3 in amino acids: CASSLASSSGYTGELFF. The CDR3 DNA reads TGTGCCAGCAGCTTAGCATCGTCTAGCGGGTACACCGGGGAGCTGTTTTTT.

The J gene is TRBJ1-5, the V gene TRBV29-1, with D perhaps matching TRBD1 (6 bases). V was clipped by 5 bases and J by 5 bases, with 13 bases between them. Germline V gives CDR1 SQVTM, CDR2 ANQGSEA. CDR3 length: 13 residues. The CDR3 region is CSVSNREDQPQHF. CDR3 nucleotide sequence: TGCAGCGTTTCAAACAGGGAAGATCAGCCCCAGCATTTT.

This sequence joins TRBV7-9 and TRBJ1-6; a possible D gene is TRBD1 (6 bases). The V gene lost 5 bases and the J gene lost 9 bases, with 14 bases spanning the gap. Germline V gene sequence: CDR1 SEHNR, CDR2 FQNEAQ (reference sequence). There are 14 residues in the CDR3. CDR3 sequence (DNA): TGTGCCAGCAGCGAAAACAGGGATCGTTCACCCCTCCACTTT. Its protein product is CASSENRDRSPLHF.

This clone has only one observation. The rearrangement links TRBV4-3 to TRBJ1-1; 10 bases are a match to TRBD1. With 3 bases clipped from V and 3 bases from J, the junction kept 1 base outside the gene matches. Germline V lookup: CDR1 LGHNA, CDR2 YSLEER. CDR3 length: 14 amino acids. CDR3 loop: CASSQGQGYTEAFF. CDR3 DNA: TGCGCCAGCAGCCAGGGACAGGGGTACACTGAAGCTTTCTTT.

This chain uses TRBV30 with TRBJ1-2; D may be TRBD1 (6 bases). The CDR3 consists of 10 residues. CDR1 and CDR2 from the germline V gene are GTSNPN and SVGIG (reference sequence). Trimming took 8 bases from V and 5 from J, leaving 9 bases between them. CDR3: CATGQYGYTF. The CDR3 DNA reads TGTGCCACAGGACAGTATGGCTACACCTTC.

The chain links TRBV6-5 to TRBJ1-1; the D gene is possibly TRBD1 (6 bases). The CDR3 has 12 amino acids. Trimming stripped 7 bases from V and 6 bases from J, with 12 bases between. Germline assignment: CDR1 MNHEY and CDR2 SVGAGI. As DNA, the CDR3 is TGTGCCAGCATTAGAGACAGGTCTGAAGCTTTCTTT. Translation gives CASIRDRSEAFF.

V is TRBV18 and J is TRBJ1-1, with D possibly TRBD1 on 5 matching bases. The CDR3 spans 15 residues. V lost 4 bases, J lost 4 bases, and 16 bases lay in between. Germline assignment: CDR1 KGHSH and CDR2 LQKENI. The CDR3 spells CASSLLKQEITEAFF. CDR3 sequence (DNA): TGTGCCAGCTCACTACTTAAACAGGAGATCACTGAAGCTTTCTTT.

This chain uses TRBV6-5 with TRBJ1-1; D is perhaps TRBD1 (5 bases). V lost 2 bases and J lost 2, with 12 bases in between. CDR1 MNHEY and CDR2 SVGAGI come from the germline V gene. This CDR3 contains 15 residues. The CDR3 is CASSYQGTANTEAFF. The CDR3 nucleotides are TGTGCCAGCAGTTACCAAGGGACTGCTAACACTGAAGCTTTCTTT.

This chain connects TRBV7-6 to TRBJ2-7, with D maybe TRBD1 (5 bases). The CDR3 has 15 residues. V lost 3 bases and J lost 0, with 12 bases in between. Germline V CDR1 and CDR2: SGHVS, FNYEAQ. This CDR3 is CASSLGQGFSYEQYF. The CDR3 coding sequence is TGTGCCAGCAGCTTGGGGCAGGGTTTCTCCTACGAGCAGTACTTC.

DNA of the CDR3: TGTGCCAGCAGCCACAGGGGCGGTGAGCAGTTCTTC. It translates to CASSHRGGEQFF. This chain connects TRBV27 to TRBJ2-1; 7 nucleotides align to TRBD1. The CDR3 is 12 residues long. CDR1 is MNHEY, CDR2 SMNVEV, per germline (reference sequence). Trimming cost V 6 bases and J 9 bases; bases outside gene matches: 5.

CDR3 protein: CASSGDTLGYTF. The CDR3 bases are TGTGCCAGCAGCGGAGACACCTTGGGCTACACCTTC. The chain combines TRBV9 with TRBJ1-2; D is undetermined. CDR1 SGDLS and CDR2 YYNGEE come from the germline V gene. V was shortened by 3 bases and J by 8 bases, with 11 bases between the two germline ends. The CDR3 has 12 residues.

The J gene is TRBJ2-5, the V gene TRBV7-8; 7 nucleotides line up with TRBD1. The CDR3 contains 13 residues. V trimming: 5 bases; J trimming: 3 bases; junction bases outside the gene matches: 3. Germline CDR1 SGHVS, CDR2 FQNEAQ. CDR3 bases: TGTGCCAGCAGCCATGACAGGGAAGAGACCCAGTACTTC. It encodes CASSHDREETQYF.

The chain has TRBV9 and TRBJ1-6, with 7 bases aligning to TRBD1. This CDR3 comprises 15 residues. Germline-derived CDR1 and CDR2 are SGDLS and YYNGEE. After removal of 4 bases from V and 3 bases from J, the junction contained 4 bases not matched to a gene. CDR3 in amino acids: CASSLRQGYNSPLHF. The CDR3 nucleotides are TGTGCCAGCAGCCTCCGACAGGGCTATAATTCACCCCTCCACTTT.

J is TRBJ2-7 and V is TRBV6-1; tentative D call: TRBD2 (6 bases). Germline V CDR1 and CDR2: MNHNS, SASEGT. The CDR3 spans 13 residues. V was shortened by 4 bases and J by 5 bases, with 12 bases between the two germline ends. CDR3: CASSGGRGNEQYF. The DNA of the CDR3 is TGTGCCAGCAGTGGAGGTCGCGGGAACGAGCAGTACTTC.

This clone was found a few times. The V and J genes are TRBV19 and TRBJ1-5, with D possibly TRBD1 on 5 matching bases. Germline CDR1 and CDR2: LNHDA and SQIVND (reference sequence). Trimming stripped 4 bases from V and 1 base from J, with 11 bases between. This CDR3 region has 15 residues. DNA of the CDR3: TGTGCCAGTAGTAAAGAGGGGAGAAGCAATCAGCCCCAGCATTTT. It yields the protein CASSKEGRSNQPQHF.